A selection of T cell receptor beta chains follows, all from one sample in a study of blood T cell repertoires in COVID-19. Only in-frame clones appear in the TCRdb table, and some are missing; sequencing was by immunoSEQ multiplex PCR. The sample lists 150,000 to 200,000 clones, roughly 78% occurring once. The sequencing sample was made of peripheral blood. The source of these receptors is an elderly woman with active or convalescent COVID-19. Both conserved end residues are part of each CDR3. The D gene is left open where the match is weak. Rows give clone size only sometimes, using once, few, many, or a class for an expanded clone.

NA,TRBV19,TRBJ1-2,TRBD1,CASGQGAGYRYTF,TGTGCCAGTGGACAGGGGGCCGGTTATCGCTACACCTTC
NA,TRBV11-2,TRBJ2-7,TRBD2,CASSPLSTSGFYEQYF,TGTGCCAGCAGCCCCCTTTCGACTAGCGGGTTCTACGAGCAGTACTTC
NA,TRBV4-1,TRBJ1-4,TRBD1,CASSQQTGGYEKLFF,TGCGCCAGCAGCCAACAGACAGGGGGCTACGAAAAACTGTTTTTT
NA,TRBV7-5,TRBJ2-4,NA,CARSLPGHLAKNIQYF,TGTGCCAGAAGCTTACCGGGACACCTAGCCAAAAACATTCAGTACTTC
NA,TRBV11-2,TRBJ2-3,TRBD1,CASRRTGPGDTQYF,TGTGCCAGCCGCAGGACAGGGCCGGGGGATACGCAGTATTTT
NA,TRBV4-3,TRBJ2-6,NA,CASSQGALGANVLTF,TGCGCCAGCAGCCAAGGGGCGTTAGGGGCCAACGTCCTGACTTTC
few,TRBV5-1,TRBJ1-2,TRBD1,CASSQTGNYGYTF,TGCGCCAGCAGCCAGACAGGGAACTATGGCTACACCTTC
NA,TRBV14,TRBJ2-1,NA,CASSSSSNEQFF,TGTGCCAGCAGCTCGTCCTCCAATGAGCAGTTCTTC
NA,TRBV3-1/TRBV3-2,TRBJ2-5,NA,CASSQDLGLRGTQYF,TGTGCCAGCAGCCAAGATTTAGGCCTTAGGGGGACCCAGTACTTC
NA,TRBV28,TRBJ1-2,NA,CASSLPLQAGNGYTF,TGTGCCAGCAGTTTACCTCTTCAGGCAGGGAATGGCTACACCTTC
NA,TRBV2,TRBJ2-1,NA,CASSEALIGYEQFF,TGTGCCAGCAGTGAAGCGCTTATTGGCTATGAGCAGTTCTTC
NA,TRBV14,TRBJ1-2,NA,CASSRETDRSDYGYTF,TGTGCCAGCAGCCGCGAGACAGATAGGTCGGACTATGGCTACACCTTC
NA,TRBV5-5,TRBJ1-1,NA,CASSLSGRGATEAFF,TGTGCCAGCAGCTTATCGGGCAGGGGTGCCACTGAAGCTTTCTTT
NA,TRBV28,TRBJ1-2,NA,CASSIPLGSIANYGYTF,TGTGCCAGCAGTATCCCCCTCGGGAGTATAGCTAACTATGGCTACACCTTC
NA,TRBV28,TRBJ1-2,NA,CASSFGGGALVWGYTF,TGTGCCAGCAGTTTCGGCGGGGGGGCCCTGGTTTGGGGCTACACCTTC
NA,TRBV5-1,TRBJ2-5,TRBD2,CASSSGTSGLGRETQYF,TGCGCCAGCAGCTCCGGGACTAGCGGTTTGGGGCGCGAGACCCAGTACTTC
NA,TRBV10-3,TRBJ1-3,NA,CAISNSSGNTIYF,TGTGCCATCAGCAACAGCTCTGGAAACACCATATATTTT
NA,TRBV3-1/TRBV3-2,TRBJ1-2,NA,CASSHAAAGGYTF,TGTGCCAGCAGCCACGCCGCAGCGGGGGGCTACACCTTC
NA,TRBV2,TRBJ1-3,NA,CASSYIPSLAGNTIYF,TGTGCCAGCAGTTACATCCCTTCTTTGGCTGGAAACACCATATATTTT
NA,TRBV6-2/TRBV6-3,TRBJ1-1,TRBD1,CASSLTGATVAFF,TGTGCCAGCAGTCTTACAGGGGCAACCGTGGCTTTCTTT
NA,TRBV5-1,TRBJ1-1,TRBD1,CASSSNPGGAYTEAFF,TGCGCCAGCAGCTCGAACCCAGGGGGCGCGTACACTGAAGCTTTCTTT
few,TRBV5-1,TRBJ1-4,TRBD1,CASSEGTGEKLFF,TGCGCCAGCTCGGAGGGGACAGGGGAAAAACTGTTTTTT
NA,TRBV4-3,TRBJ2-1,NA,CASSQAQGGYNEQFF,TGCGCCAGCAGCCAAGCACAGGGTGGGTACAATGAGCAGTTCTTC
NA,TRBV5-5,TRBJ2-3,NA,CASSFEPSSTDTQYF,TGTGCCAGCAGCTTCGAGCCATCTAGCACAGATACGCAGTATTTT
NA,TRBV7-8,TRBJ1-1,NA,CASSLGRVTEAFF,TGTGCCAGCAGCTTAGGCAGGGTCACTGAAGCTTTCTTT
many,TRBV14,TRBJ1-2,TRBD1,CASSRTGTGLILGYTF,TGTGCCAGCAGTCGAACCGGGACAGGTTTAATCTTGGGCTACACCTTC
NA,TRBV15,TRBJ1-4,NA,CATSRDQQGKLFF,TGTGCCACCAGCAGAGATCAACAGGGAAAACTGTTTTTT
NA,TRBV12-3/TRBV12-4,TRBJ2-2,NA,CASSPGVGGELFF,TGTGCCAGCAGCCCGGGGGTGGGTGGTGAGCTGTTTTTT
NA,TRBV28,TRBJ1-2,TRBD1,CASSLPWTTGFGYTF,TGTGCCAGCAGTTTACCCTGGACGACAGGGTTTGGCTACACCTTC
NA,TRBV5-1,TRBJ2-3,NA,CASSFIGRGSTDTQYF,TGCGCCAGCAGCTTCATAGGACGGGGGAGCACAGATACGCAGTATTTT
NA,TRBV3-1/TRBV3-2,TRBJ2-7,NA,CASSPGLLPYEQYF,TGTGCCAGCAGCCCGGGACTGCTTCCCTACGAGCAGTACTTC
NA,TRBV9,TRBJ2-3,NA,CASSVSVRDTQYF,TGTGCCAGCAGCGTAAGCGTTCGGGATACGCAGTATTTT
NA,TRBV5-5,TRBJ2-1,NA,CASSFDIYNEQFF,TGTGCCAGCAGCTTTGACATATACAATGAGCAGTTCTTC
once,TRBV28,TRBJ1-2,NA,CASSPGSNYGYTF,TGTGCCAGCAGTCCAGGATCTAACTATGGCTACACCTTC
few,TRBV5-1,TRBJ2-7,TRBD1,CASSLETGALLEQYF,TGCGCCAGCAGCTTGGAGACAGGGGCCCTCTTAGAGCAGTACTTC
once,TRBV21-1,TRBJ1-4,NA,CASSKLKTMWGQGGRRVEKLFF,TGTGCCAGCAGCAAACTCAAGACAATGTGGGGACAGGGTGGGCGCCGTGTTGAAAAACTGTTTTTT
NA,TRBV28,TRBJ1-3,NA,CASSPPIGNTIYF,TGTGCCAGCAGCCCCCCTATAGGAAACACCATATATTTT
NA,TRBV6-5,TRBJ2-5,NA,CASITGGAEETQYF,TGTGCCAGCATCACAGGGGGGGCGGAGGAGACCCAGTACTTC
NA,TRBV2,TRBJ1-1,NA,CASSEVAALTEAFF,TGTGCCAGCAGTGAAGTAGCAGCCCTCACTGAAGCTTTCTTT
few,TRBV18,TRBJ2-3,NA,CASSPPSGGGDRQGDTQYF,TGTGCCAGCTCACCACCATCTGGGGGAGGGGACAGGCAAGGAGATACGCAGTATTTT
NA,TRBV5-6,TRBJ1-5,NA,CASSRAGGAAQHF,TGTGCCAGCAGCCGGGCGGGGGGGGCGGCCCAGCATTTT
NA,TRBV29-1,TRBJ2-2,TRBD1,CSLGQGVDGELFF,TGCAGCCTTGGACAGGGGGTTGACGGGGAGCTGTTTTTT
NA,TRBV4-2,TRBJ2-3,TRBD2,CASSPTSGRTDTQYF,TGTGCCAGCAGCCCAACTAGCGGACGAACAGATACGCAGTATTTT
NA,TRBV11-2,TRBJ1-2,NA,CASSLERSNYGYTF,TGTGCCAGCAGCTTAGAACGAAGCAACTATGGCTACACCTTC
NA,TRBV5-6,TRBJ1-5,TRBD1,CASSFGQGIYSNQPQHF,TGTGCCAGCAGCTTTGGACAGGGGATTTATAGCAATCAGCCCCAGCATTTT
NA,TRBV5-1,TRBJ2-5,NA,CASSLEGGSETQYF,TGCGCCAGCAGCTTGGAGGGAGGCTCAGAGACCCAGTACTTC
NA,TRBV24-1,TRBJ2-5,TRBD1,CATSDRTGYQETQYF,TGTGCCACCAGTGACAGGACAGGGTACCAAGAGACCCAGTACTTC
NA,TRBV15,TRBJ2-5,TRBD1,CATSRLTGSQETQYF,TGTGCCACCAGCAGATTGACAGGGTCCCAAGAGACCCAGTACTTC
few,TRBV7-9,TRBJ2-2,NA,CAPGDPNTGELFF,TGTGCCCCGGGGGACCCCAACACCGGGGAGCTGTTTTTT
NA,TRBV9,TRBJ1-5,TRBD1,CASSAEGAFTQPQHF,TGTGCCAGCAGCGCCGAGGGGGCGTTTACCCAGCCCCAGCATTTT
once,TRBV5-4,TRBJ1-2,NA,CASSATGGYGYTF,TGTGCCAGCAGCGCCACGGGGGGATATGGCTACACCTTC
NA,TRBV5-1,TRBJ1-1,TRBD1,CASSLGQGRTEAFF,TGCGCCAGCAGCTTGGGACAGGGGCGCACTGAAGCTTTCTTT
NA,TRBV15,TRBJ2-1,TRBD1,CATSRQPETGTPIFYNEQFF,TGTGCCACCAGCAGACAACCGGAGACAGGGACGCCGATTTTCTACAATGAGCAGTTCTTC
NA,TRBV28,TRBJ1-2,NA,CASSSAPGRGSYGYTF,TGTGCCAGCAGTTCAGCGCCTGGGAGAGGATCCTATGGCTACACCTTC
NA,TRBV14,TRBJ2-3,TRBD1,CASSPRDRVTDTQYF,TGTGCCAGCAGCCCCCGGGACAGGGTCACAGATACGCAGTATTTT